These 14 T cell receptor beta chains were all obtained from the same sample, sequenced in a study of cytomegalovirus exposure and HLA in healthy donors. Use of 60 Vbeta and 13 Jbeta primers characterized the PCR. Generated by immunoSEQ multiplex PCR, the TCRdb table keeps only in-frame clones and is missing some. The sample holds over 100,000 clones, about four fifths seen once. The specimen was PBMCs. Receptor source: a man under 40 in good health and CMV-seropositive.

The chain joins TRBV11-2 to TRBJ2-5; a weak D match, TRBD2 (8 bases). The V end lost 5 bases, the J end lost 0 bases, and 16 bases lay between the germline ends. The CDR3 length is 16 residues. Germline CDR1 and CDR2: SGHAT and FQNNGV. CDR3 sequence (DNA): TGTGCCAGCAGCCAAGGGACAGCGGGGGACCAAGAGACCCAGTACTTC. It specifies CASSQGTAGDQETQYF.

The V and J genes are TRBV27 and TRBJ1-4, with D perhaps TRBD1 (6 bases). The V gene lost 0 bases and the J gene lost 7 bases, with 12 bases spanning the gap. Germline V gene data show CDR1 as MNHEY and CDR2 as SMNVEV (reference sequence). The CDR3 has 15 amino acids. The CDR3 sequence is CASSLSSGGPEKLFF. The CDR3 DNA is TGTGCCAGCAGTTTATCGAGCGGGGGGCCTGAAAAACTGTTTTTT.

Remarks on this clone: This sample also contains other DNA sequences that code for the same CDR3. The V and J genes are TRBV30 and TRBJ2-7; tentatively, D is TRBD1 (5 bases). Germline CDR1 GTSNPN, CDR2 SVGIG (reference sequence). V lost 2 bases and J 0 bases, leaving 5 bases between the germline ends. This CDR3 comprises 12 residues. CDR3 in DNA: TGTGCCTGGAGTCAGGGCTCCTACGAGCAGTACTTC. Amino acids: CAWSQGSYEQYF.

The V and J genes are TRBV7-2 and TRBJ1-2; 10 positions match TRBD1. Germline V gene data show CDR1 as SGHTA and CDR2 as FQGNSA. CDR3 size: 17 residues. Losses at the gene ends were 2 bases for V and 4 bases for J; bases not matched to a gene: 10. The CDR3 sequence is CASSLPPGQGDGYGYTF. The CDR3 DNA sequence: TGTGCCAGCAGCTTACCCCCAGGACAGGGGGACGGCTATGGCTACACCTTC.

This clone was recorded a few times. J is TRBJ1-1 and V is TRBV11-2; D gene ambiguous. V shed 4 bases and J shed 3 bases, with 15 bases lying between them. This CDR3 spans 15 amino acids. CDR1 and CDR2 (germline): SGHAT, FQNNGV. The CDR3 reads CASSYSEVADTEAFF. CDR3 sequence (DNA): TGTGCCAGCAGCTATTCCGAGGTGGCCGACACTGAAGCTTTCTTT.

About this clone: One end of the junction varies from germline; a read error may be responsible. The chain is built from TRBV15 and TRBJ1-2; D unresolved. Looked up from germline, CDR1 is LNHNV and CDR2 is YYDKDF (reference sequence). CDR3 length: 18 residues. The CDR3 nucleotides are TGTGCCACCAGCAGAGATAAATTAAAACAACTGACTAACTATGGCTACCCCTTC. It yields the protein CATSRDKLKQLTNYGYPF. The whole variable domain, filled in from reference TRBV15 and TRBJ1-2, reads DAMVIQNPRYQVTQFGKPVTLSCSQTLNHNVMYWYQQKSSQAPKLLFHYYDKDFNNEADTPDNFQSRRPNTSFCFLDIRSPGLGDTAMYLCATSRDKLKQLTNYGYPFGSGTRLTVV.

The chain recombines TRBV6-1 with TRBJ1-1, with D perhaps TRBD1 (6 bases). Germline lookup yields CDR1 MNHNS and CDR2 SASEGT. V shed 4 bases and J shed 8 bases, with 14 bases lying between them. CDR3 length: 13 amino acids. The CDR3 region is CASSATKDREAFF. DNA of the CDR3: TGTGCCAGCAGTGCTACAAAGGACAGAGAAGCTTTCTTT.

CDR3 nucleotides: TGCGCCAGCAGCTGGACAGGGGTACGCTACGAGCAGTACTTC. Translating it yields CASSWTGVRYEQYF. V and J are TRBV5-1 and TRBJ2-7, with 9 bases aligning to TRBD1. V lost 3 bases and J lost 3; bases outside the gene matches: 4. CDR3 length: 14 amino acids. Per germline, CDR1 SGHRS and CDR2 YFSETQ.

This chain links TRBV6-6 with TRBJ2-4; D might be TRBD2 (5 bases). This CDR3 has 14 residues. V was cut by 0 bases and J by 7 bases, with 10 bases left in between. The germline gives CDR1 MNHNY, CDR2 SVGAGI (reference sequence). The CDR3 loop reads CASSYSVERNIQYF. The CDR3 nucleotides read TGTGCCAGCAGTTACTCGGTGGAGCGGAACATTCAGTACTTC.

This chain's CDR3 is CASRTGTLQFF. Here the CDR3 DNA reads TGTGCCAGCAGGACCGGGACTCTCCAGTTCTTC. The chain is built from TRBV27 and TRBJ2-1, with D tentatively TRBD2 (6 bases). Germline V gene data show CDR1 as MNHEY and CDR2 as SMNVEV (reference sequence). The CDR3 contains 11 residues. Trimming took off 6 bases at V and 13 bases at J, with 13 bases between the two ends.

The table lists this clone with a few counts. The chain combines TRBV5-4 with TRBJ1-5; TRBD1 agrees at 8 bases. The CDR3 consists of 15 residues. From germline, CDR1 is SGHNT and CDR2 YYREEE (reference sequence). Germline trimming cut 0 bases from V and 7 bases from J; bases unmatched to any gene: 6. CDR3 protein: CASSLDRGTGQPQHF. In DNA, the CDR3 is TGTGCCAGCAGCTTGGACAGGGGGACGGGGCAGCCCCAGCATTTT.

This clone was counted only a few times. This sample includes further DNA sequences coding for the same CDR3. This rearrangement joins TRBV9 to TRBJ2-3; D might be TRBD2 (5 bases). The V gene lost 0 bases and the J gene lost 6 bases, with 11 bases spanning the gap. Germline V gene sequence: CDR1 SGDLS, CDR2 YYNGEE. The CDR3 is 14 amino acids. The CDR3 DNA reads TGTGCCAGCAGCGTAGAAGGTAGCGAGGATACGCAGTATTTT. Its translation: CASSVEGSEDTQYF.

The chain combines TRBV30 with TRBJ1-2; the D is unclear. Germline V CDR1 and CDR2: GTSNPN, SVGIG (reference sequence). The CDR3 is 14 residues long. Between the trimmed V and J ends, which lost 3 bases and 4 bases, there was a span of 15 bases. The CDR3 is CAWSVTQSSYGYTF. The DNA for the CDR3 is TGTGCCTGGAGCGTCACACAGAGTTCCTATGGCTACACCTTC.

V usage is TRBV7-2 and J usage is TRBJ1-1; tentatively, D is TRBD1 (6 bases). The CDR3 loop spans 14 amino acids. Trimming took off 5 bases at V and 4 bases at J, with 14 bases between the two ends. From germline, CDR1 is SGHTA and CDR2 FQGNSA. This CDR3 reads CASSLSVQGTEAFF. CDR3 DNA: TGTGCCAGCAGCCTTAGCGTACAGGGCACTGAAGCTTTCTTT.